The 28 T cell receptor beta chains given below trace back to one sample, sequenced in a study of T cells in women clearing cervical HPV infection. Using immunoSEQ multiplex PCR, the repertoire was profiled, and TCRdb retains in-frame clones only, with some absent. This repertoire includes about 16,000 clones. The specimen was blood buffy coat. These receptors were obtained from a woman aged 18-69 years with a cervical HPV16 infection that either progressed to CIN3+ or cleared (not recorded which).

A remark on this clone: The read ends 3 residues shy of where the CDR3 ends; the end is completed using the germline J gene. The chain employs TRBV7-2 and TRBJ1-4; 8 positions agree with TRBD1. Germline V gene data show CDR1 as SGHTA and CDR2 as FQGNSA. V lost 3 bases and J lost 4; bases outside the gene matches: 4. The CDR3 totals 15 residues. The CDR3 loop is CASSFRTGLNEKLFF. Partial CDR3 DNA: TGTGCCAGCAGCTTTCGGACAGGGCTTAATGAAAAA.

About this clone: The CDR3 is cut off 3 residues early in the read; its end comes from the germline J gene. The chain couples TRBV2 to TRBJ2-7; 9 positions match TRBD1. This CDR3 has 15 amino acids. Unmatched junction bases numbered 9, after V lost 6 bases and J lost 3 bases. CDR1 SNHLY and CDR2 FYNNEI come from the germline V gene. The DNA read from the CDR3 is TGTGCCAGCAGATGGGGACAGGGAACATTCTACGAG. It yields the protein CASRWGQGTFYE. The CDR3 in full is CASRWGQGTFYEQYF.

Concerning this clone itself: With the read ending 3 residues before the CDR3 end, the germline J gene is used to fill in that end. The chain combines TRBV30 with TRBJ1-5, with D possibly matching TRBD1 (5 bases). Trimming stripped 2 bases from V and 9 bases from J, with 20 bases between. Germline CDR1 and CDR2: GTSNPN and SVGIG (reference sequence). CDR3 length equals 15 residues. This chain's CDR3 is CAWSYSGISRWPQHF. CDR3 DNA, as far as it was read: TGTGCCTGGAGTTATTCAGGGATCTCTAGGTGGCCC. Full variable domain (missing parts from reference TRBV30 and TRBJ1-5): SQTIHQWPATLVQPVGSPLSLECTVEGTSNPNLYWYRQAAGRGLQLLFYSVGIGQISSEVPQNLSASRPQDRQFILSSKKLLLSDSGFYLCAWSYSGISRWPQHFGDGTRLSIL.

Comments on this clone: The read terminates 3 residues ahead of where the CDR3 ends, so the germline J gene completes it. The chain has TRBV2 and TRBJ2-1; 10 bases are shared with TRBD2. Germline V lookup: CDR1 SNHLY, CDR2 FYNNEI. Trimming at V came to 8 bases and at J to 9 bases, leaving 7 bases not matched to a gene. The CDR3 contains 13 residues. The sequenced CDR3 bases are TGTGCCAGCTCTAGCGGGGGTAGCGGTGAG. Amino acids: CASSSGGSGE. The complete CDR3 reads CASSSGGSGEQFF. Looking up the rest from reference TRBV2 and TRBJ2-1 gives the full variable domain: EPEVTQTPSHQVTQMGQEVILRCVPISNHLYFYWYRQILGQKVEFLVSFYNNEISEKSEIFDDQFSVERPDGSNFTLKIRSTKLEDSAMYFCASSSGGSGEQFFGPGTRLTVL.

Note on this clone: The read finishes 3 residues shy of the CDR3 end, and the germline J gene is used to complete it. This chain links TRBV12-3 or TRBV12-4 with TRBJ2-5; D unclear. This CDR3 is 12 amino acids long. The germline V and J ends were trimmed by 6 bases and 5 bases, with 10 bases remaining between them. The part of the CDR3 DNA that was read is TGTGCCAGCAGCCACCAACGGGAGACC. This codes for CASSHQRET. The complete CDR3 protein is CASSHQRETQYF.

Concerning this clone itself: The read terminates 3 residues ahead of where the CDR3 ends, so the germline J gene completes it. The sample contains more than one DNA sequence encoding this CDR3. The gene calls are TRBV10-3 and TRBJ2-2, with a weak D call TRBD1 (6 bases). V shed 10 bases and J shed 8 bases, with 14 bases lying between them. CDR3 length equals 12 residues. CDR1 and CDR2 (germline): ENHRY, SYGVKD. The CDR3 bases that were read are TGTGCCAATCAACAGGGATCTGGGGAG. It encodes CANQQGSGE. The entire CDR3 is CANQQGSGELFF.

Worth noting for this clone: The DNA ends 3 residues before the CDR3 does, and the rest of the CDR3 is filled in from the germline J gene. The chain carries TRBV19 and TRBJ2-7; D unresolved. Trimming removed 2 bases at V and 0 bases at J, with 8 bases between. The CDR3 length is 14 residues. Germline V gene sequence: CDR1 LNHDA, CDR2 SQIVND (reference sequence). Partial CDR3 DNA: TGTGCCAGTAGTATAATCTCTAGCTCCTACGAG. Translating gives CASSIISSSYE. The entire CDR3 reads CASSIISSSYEQYF.

On this clone: The observed sequence ends 3 residues before the CDR3 terminus, with the missing tail filled in from the germline J gene. The gene calls are TRBV5-4 and TRBJ2-3; TRBD1 aligns across 8 bases. CDR1 and CDR2 from the germline V gene are SGHNT and YYREEE (reference sequence). V shed 4 bases and J 2 bases; nucleotides not matched to a gene: 3. This CDR3 region has 14 residues. The sequenced part of the CDR3 DNA is TGTGCCAGCAGCCAGACAGGGGTCACAGATACG. Its translation is CASSQTGVTDT. In full, the CDR3 is CASSQTGVTDTQYF. The whole variable domain, remainder taken from reference TRBV5-4 and TRBJ2-3, is ETGVTQSPTHLIKTRGQQVTLRCSSQSGHNTVSWYQQALGQGPQFIFQYYREEENGRGNFPPRFSGLQFPNYSSELNVNALELDDSALYLCASSQTGVTDTQYFGPGTRLTVL.

Comments on this clone: The read stops 3 residues short of the end of the CDR3; the missing end is completed from the germline J gene. The chain combines TRBV7-2 with TRBJ1-5; weak D call: TRBD1 (5 bases). Germline V gene sequence: CDR1 SGHTA, CDR2 FQGNSA. Trimming removed 4 bases at V and 3 bases at J, with 10 bases between. The CDR3 is made up of 14 amino acids. CDR3 loop: CASSSDSHNQPQHF. The sequenced CDR3 bases are TGTGCCAGCAGCTCAGACAGCCACAATCAGCCC.

For this clone: The read ends 3 residues shy of where the CDR3 ends; the end is completed using the germline J gene. The rearrangement joins TRBV19 to TRBJ1-4, with D maybe TRBD1 (5 bases). Germline loops: CDR1 LNHDA, CDR2 SQIVND (reference sequence). The germline V and J ends were trimmed by 5 bases and 7 bases, with 17 bases remaining between them. CDR3 length: 15 residues. The CDR3 DNA, read in part, is TGTGCCAGTAGTCCCAGCGGGGCGGCGGGTGAAAAA. This sequence encodes CASSPSGAAGEK. The full CDR3 sequence reads CASSPSGAAGEKLFF. Combining the CDR3 with reference TRBV19 and TRBJ1-4 gives the whole variable domain DGGITQSPKYLFRKEGQNVTLSCEQNLNHDAMYWYRQDPGQGLRLIYYSQIVNDFQKGDIAEGYSVSREKKESFPLTVTSAQKNPTAFYLCASSPSGAAGEKLFFGSGTQLSVL.

To note about this clone: Distinct nucleotide sequences in the sample also encode this CDR3. The CDR3 protein is CASSQGTFGQPQHF. The sequenced part of the CDR3 DNA is TGTGCCAGCAGCCAAGGGACATTCGGGCAGCCC. The chain combines TRBV5-6 with TRBJ1-5; tentatively, D is TRBD1 (6 bases). The CDR3 goes on 3 residues after the read ends, and that part is filled in from the germline J gene. The CDR3 covers 14 residues. V dropped 4 bases and J dropped 7 bases, with 15 bases sitting between them. The germline V gene encodes CDR1 SGHDT and CDR2 YYEEEE. The full variable domain, in which reference TRBV5-6 and TRBJ1-5 provide the parts outside the CDR3, is DAGVTQSPTHLIKTRGQQVTLRCSPKSGHDTVSWYQQALGQGPQFIFQYYEEEERQRGNFPDRFSGHQFPNYSSELNVNALLLGDSALYLCASSQGTFGQPQHFGDGTRLSIL.

About this clone itself: The CDR3 goes on 3 residues after the read ends, and that part is filled in from the germline J gene. The chain joins TRBV7-3 to TRBJ2-3, with TRBD2 matching over 8 bases. This CDR3 has 13 amino acids. V lost 9 bases to trimming and J lost 3 bases; unmatched junction nucleotides: 5. Looked up from germline, CDR1 is SGHTA and CDR2 is FQGTGA. The part of the CDR3 DNA that was read is TGTGCCAGTCGGCGGGGGGAAACAGATACG. Translation: CASRRGETDT. The whole CDR3 is CASRRGETDTQYF.

Comments on this clone: The read finishes 3 residues shy of the CDR3 end, and the germline J gene is used to complete it. The chain joins TRBV7-8 to TRBJ2-3; TRBD2 agrees at 8 bases. The CDR3 contains 13 residues. V shed 3 bases, J shed 6 bases, and the junction held 2 bases outside the gene matches. Looked up from germline, CDR1 is SGHVS and CDR2 is FQNEAQ. The CDR3 protein is CASSFLAGDTQYF. The DNA read from the CDR3 is TGTGCCAGCAGCTTCCTAGCGGGCGATACG.

This CDR3 is CASSLGQGGSPQHF. The CDR3 DNA, read in part, is TGTGCCAGCAGCTTAGGACAAGGTGGCTCCCCC. V and J are TRBV13 and TRBJ1-5; the D is unclear. The missing CDR3 end, 3 residues past where the read stops, is filled in from the germline J gene. The CDR3 runs 14 residues. CDR1 and CDR2 (germline): PRHDT, FYEKMQ (reference sequence).

Regarding this clone: The read terminates 3 residues before the CDR3 end, so the remaining end is supplied by the germline J gene. This sequence joins TRBV28 and TRBJ2-5; 11 positions match TRBD2. Germline assignment: CDR1 MDHEN and CDR2 SYDVKM. The V gene end was trimmed by 4 bases and the J gene end by 1 base; junction bases not matched to a gene: 5. This CDR3 has 16 residues. CDR3 protein: CASSSYSGGAQETQYF. The sequenced part of the CDR3 DNA is TGTGCCAGCAGTTCCTATAGCGGGGGGGCCCAAGAGACC.

Comment on this clone: Read coverage stops 3 residues before the CDR3 terminus; the germline J gene supplies the remainder. The chain joins TRBV20-1 to TRBJ1-5; 7 positions agree with TRBD1. Germline assignment: CDR1 DFQATT and CDR2 SNEGSKA (reference sequence). Trimming took 0 bases from V and 5 from J; bases not matched to a gene: 7. The CDR3 is 15 amino acids. The CDR3: CSARDPGGRYQPQHF. CDR3 DNA, as far as it was read: TGCAGTGCTAGAGATCCAGGGGGGAGGTATCAGCCC.

A note on this clone: The sequence runs out 3 residues before the end of the CDR3; the remainder is reconstructed from the germline J gene. V is TRBV5-1 and J is TRBJ2-5; D unresolved. V was trimmed by 0 bases and J by 5 bases, leaving 5 bases between them. CDR3 length equals 12 residues. CDR1 and CDR2 (germline): SGHRS, YFSETQ. The part of the CDR3 DNA that was read is TGCGCCAGCAGCTTGGATCGGGAGACC. This sequence encodes CASSLDRET. The entire CDR3 protein reads CASSLDRETQYF.

To note about this clone: The sequence runs out 3 residues before the end of the CDR3; the remainder is reconstructed from the germline J gene. The V gene is TRBV20-1, the J gene TRBJ2-5; TRBD2 aligns across 9 bases. V lost 5 bases, J lost 7 bases, and 11 bases stayed unmatched. The germline CDR1 and CDR2 sequences are DFQATT and SNEGSKA (reference sequence). This CDR3 comprises 14 residues. The CDR3 protein is CSAAPGLASVTQYF. Partial CDR3 DNA: TGCAGTGCTGCTCCGGGACTAGCATCTGTGACC.

About this clone itself: The sequence runs out 3 residues before the end of the CDR3; the remainder is reconstructed from the germline J gene. J is TRBJ1-1 and V is TRBV18, with a weak D call TRBD1 (6 bases). CDR1 and CDR2 (germline): KGHSH, LQKENI. The CDR3 is 14 amino acids. Trimming shortened V by 2 bases and J by 2 bases, and 9 bases separated the two germline ends. CDR3 protein: CASSPVRGNTEAFF. Partial CDR3 DNA: TGTGCCAGCTCACCAGTCAGGGGAAACACTGAA.

The DNA read from the CDR3 is TGTGCCAGTAGTATACCCACAGGGTTGGATGAG. This encodes CASSIPTGLDE. The entire CDR3 protein is CASSIPTGLDEQFF. The rearrangement links TRBV19 to TRBJ2-1; D is possibly TRBD1 (6 bases). Read sequence stops 3 residues before the CDR3 end, and the germline J gene provides the missing end. From germline, CDR1 is LNHDA and CDR2 SQIVND (reference sequence). V was pared by 2 bases and J by 8 bases, with 13 bases between. The CDR3 length is 14 residues.

Notes on this clone: The CDR3 end is not reached by the read, which stops 3 residues before it; the germline J gene fills it in. The chain carries TRBV14 and TRBJ2-5; possibly TRBD1 for D (7 bases). The CDR3 runs to 17 residues. V lost 4 bases and J 1 base, leaving 19 bases between the germline ends. Germline V gene data show CDR1 as SGHDN and CDR2 as FVKESK. The CDR3 protein is CASSPTRQGLSQETQYF. CDR3 bases read: TGTGCCAGCAGCCCTACCCGACAGGGACTGAGCCAAGAGACC.

Note on this clone: The read is 3 residues too short to cover the CDR3 end, so that end is filled in from the germline J gene. The V gene is TRBV6-1, the J gene TRBJ2-1; 12 positions agree with TRBD2. This CDR3 is 16 amino acids long. The J segment lost 6 bases and the V segment lost 2 bases, leaving 5 bases of the junction unmatched. Germline lookup yields CDR1 MNHNS and CDR2 SASEGT. The CDR3 is CASSERLAGGSNEQFF. CDR3 DNA, as far as it was read: TGTGCCAGCAGTGAAAGGCTAGCGGGGGGGTCCAATGAG.

CDR3 DNA (partial): TGTGCCAGCACCCCCCGACCGGGACAGGGCTCCTACGAG. Residues: CASTPRPGQGSYE. The whole CDR3 is CASTPRPGQGSYEQYF. The V and J genes are TRBV28 and TRBJ2-7, with TRBD1 identical over 9 bases. The CDR3 goes on 3 residues after the read ends, and that part is filled in from the germline J gene. The trim removed 7 bases at V and 0 bases at J, leaving 10 bases unmatched. Germline V gene lookup returns CDR1 MDHEN and CDR2 SYDVKM. The CDR3 length is 16 residues. The whole variable domain, remainder taken from reference TRBV28 and TRBJ2-7, is DVKVTQSSRYLVKRTGEKVFLECVQDMDHENMFWYRQDPGLGLRLIYFSYDVKMKEKGDIPEGYSVSREKKERFSLILESASTNQTSMYLCASTPRPGQGSYEQYFGPGTRLTVT.

In the case of this clone: Read sequence stops 3 residues before the CDR3 end, and the germline J gene provides the missing end. This chain links TRBV7-6 with TRBJ1-4; TRBD1 matches 7 bases. The CDR3 sequence is 14 residues long. Germline CDR1 SGHVS, CDR2 FNYEAQ. Trimming at V came to 4 bases and at J to 6 bases, leaving 5 bases not matched to a gene. The CDR3 DNA, read in part, is TGTGCCAGCAGCTCTCGACAGGGAGATGAAAAA. Its translation: CASSSRQGDEK. The CDR3 reads in full as CASSSRQGDEKLFF.

To note about this clone: Sequencing ends 3 residues short of the CDR3 end; the germline J gene provides the rest. V gene TRBV7-7 combines with J gene TRBJ2-3; D is uncertain. The germline V gene encodes CDR1 SSHAT and CDR2 FNYEAQ (reference sequence). The CDR3 is 17 amino acids. With 5 bases removed from V and 4 bases from J, the gap between germline ends came to 22 bases. The CDR3 protein is CASSPEVSVQSPDTQYF. The sequenced CDR3 bases are TGTGCCAGCAGCCCCGAGGTGTCAGTACAGTCCCCAGATACG.

With respect to this clone: The read gets to within 3 residues of the CDR3 end, and the germline J gene fills in the rest. V is TRBV5-1 and J is TRBJ2-7; 7 bases fit TRBD2. The J segment lost 4 bases and the V segment lost 7 bases, leaving 14 bases of the junction unmatched. Germline-derived CDR1 and CDR2 are SGHRS and YFSETQ. The CDR3 runs 15 residues. The CDR3 protein is CASSKGRGDPYEQYF. The DNA read from the CDR3 is TGCGCCAGCTCCAAAGGCCGGGGGGACCCATACGAG.

About this clone itself: Read coverage stops 3 residues before the CDR3 terminus; the germline J gene supplies the remainder. The rearrangement uses TRBV20-1 and TRBJ2-3, with 7 bases matching TRBD2. Germline V CDR1 and CDR2: DFQATT, SNEGSKA (reference sequence). This CDR3 is built from 13 residues. V shed 7 bases, J shed 4 bases, and the junction held 8 bases outside the gene matches. Incomplete CDR3 DNA: TGCAGTGGCGCACTAGCGTCCGCAGATACG. Translation gives CSGALASADT. The CDR3, in full, reads CSGALASADTQYF.

For this clone: The read finishes 3 residues shy of the CDR3 end, and the germline J gene is used to complete it. The chain links TRBV5-1 to TRBJ2-7, with TRBD1 matching 7 bases. There are 15 residues in the CDR3. V was clipped by 5 bases and J by 2 bases; unmatched bases: 10. Germline values: CDR1 SGHRS, CDR2 YFSETQ. The part of the CDR3 DNA that was read is TGCGCCAGCAGGCTCCTGGGACAGCCAGCCTACGAG. Protein product: CASRLLGQPAYE. The full CDR3 reads CASRLLGQPAYEQYF.